What follows are 8 T cell receptor beta chains derived from one specimen sequenced in a study of control samples from healthy donors and cancer patients. Libraries were prepared by immunoSEQ multiplex PCR; TCRdb keeps only in-frame clonotypes and omits some of them. The sample yields approximately 150,000 clones, 75% to 95% seen once. The source material was blood. The receptors stem from a young man in good health.

The chain recombines TRBV9 with TRBJ2-7; 11 bases match TRBD1. Per germline, CDR1 SGDLS and CDR2 YYNGEE. This CDR3 is built from 14 residues. Trimming cost V 3 bases and J 7 bases; bases outside gene matches: 6. The DNA of the CDR3 is TGTGCCAGCAGCGATGGGGACAGGGGGGGTGAGCAGTACTTC. Protein sequence: CASSDGDRGGEQYF. The variable domain in full, with the rest retrieved from reference TRBV9 and TRBJ2-7, is DSGVTQTPKHLITATGQRVTLRCSPRSGDLSVYWYQQSLDQGLQFLIQYYNGEERAKGNILERFSAQQFPDLHSELNLSSLELGDSALYFCASSDGDRGGEQYFGPGTRLTVT.

The rearrangement uses TRBV7-2 and TRBJ2-1; D not certain. With 5 bases removed from V and 6 bases from J, the gap between germline ends came to 11 bases. Germline-derived CDR1 and CDR2 are SGHTA and FQGNSA. The CDR3 has 13 amino acids. The DNA of the CDR3 is TGTGCCAGCAGCCTAAGAGGACCCAATGAGCAGTTCTTC. Its translation is CASSLRGPNEQFF.

The rearrangement uses TRBV11-2 and TRBJ2-6; D perhaps matches TRBD1 (5 bases). There are 17 residues in the CDR3. Germline V gene lookup returns CDR1 SGHAT and CDR2 FQNNGV. Trimming removed 0 bases from V and 2 bases from J, with 11 bases in between. This CDR3 reads CASSLDLQGAGANVLTF. In DNA, the CDR3 is TGTGCCAGCAGCTTAGACCTCCAGGGTGCTGGGGCCAACGTCCTGACTTTC. The full variable domain, with the rest looked up from reference TRBV11-2 and TRBJ2-6, is EAGVAQSPRYKIIEKRQSVAFWCNPISGHATLYWYQQILGQGPKLLIQFQNNGVVDDSQLPKDRFSAERLKGVDSTLKIQPAKLEDSAVYLCASSLDLQGAGANVLTFGAGSRLTVL.

The V call is TRBV2, the J call TRBJ1-1; D is perhaps TRBD1 (5 bases). The germline CDR1 and CDR2 sequences are SNHLY and FYNNEI. The CDR3 is 14 amino acids. The ends were cut back, 6 bases at V and 0 bases at J, with 11 bases in the middle. Here the CDR3 reads CASRGRGMNTEAFF. Here the CDR3 DNA reads TGTGCCAGCAGGGGCCGGGGCATGAACACTGAAGCTTTCTTT.

The rearrangement links TRBV12-3 or TRBV12-4 to TRBJ1-1; D is unresolved. This CDR3 spans 13 amino acids. The V and J ends lost 3 bases and 3 bases respectively, with 8 bases between them. In DNA form, the CDR3 reads TGTGCCAGCAGTTTTGACGACGACACTGAAGCTTTCTTT. It codes for CASSFDDDTEAFF.

V is TRBV21-1 and J is TRBJ1-1. TRBV21-1 is labeled a pseudogene. This CDR3 has 14 residues. The CDR3 sequence is CASSTLHGGPGAFF. Written as DNA, the CDR3 is TGTGCCAGCAGCACCCTCCACGGGGGGCCGGGAGCTTTCTTT.

The rearrangement uses TRBV10-2 and TRBJ1-1; the D gene is possibly TRBD1 (5 bases). V was cut by 4 bases and J by 1 base, with 19 bases left in between. Germline CDR1 is WSHSY and CDR2 is SAAADI. The CDR3 runs to 17 residues. The CDR3 region is CASSAQRGVERNTEAFF. Here the CDR3 DNA reads TGCGCCAGCAGTGCCCAGCGGGGGGTAGAGAGGAACACTGAAGCTTTCTTT.

The chain employs TRBV6-5 and TRBJ1-2; D might be TRBD1 (5 bases). Trimming shortened V by 2 bases and J by 6 bases, and 13 bases separated the two germline ends. Germline V gives CDR1 MNHEY, CDR2 SVGAGI. The CDR3 is 14 residues long. The CDR3 DNA follows: TGTGCCAGCAGTTACGCAGGGAGTCCGCATGGCTACACCTTC. It codes for CASSYAGSPHGYTF.